These 4 T cell receptor beta chains were all obtained from the same sample, sequenced in a study of graft-versus-host responses after intestinal transplantation. Only in-frame clones appear in the TCRdb table, and some are missing; sequencing was by immunoSEQ multiplex PCR. This sample carries some 24,000 clones, 35% to 50% of them seen once, and the ten largest clones take 0.65% to 0.8%. The sequencing here drew on alloreactive CD4+ T cells from a mixed lymphocyte reaction culture, taken before intestinal transplant. Specified subset: CFSE-low proliferating T cells sorted from roughly 6-day pre-transplant mixed lymphocyte reaction (GvH or HvG direction). The receptors were sampled from a human patient who received an intestinal transplant.

The chain employs TRBV18 and TRBJ1-1; 7 positions match TRBD1. The ends lost 0 bases at V and 3 bases at J; junction bases unmatched: 10. The CDR3 loop spans 17 amino acids. Germline V gives CDR1 KGHSH, CDR2 LQKENI. The CDR3: CASSPPTYETGYTEAFF. The CDR3 nucleotides are TGTGCCAGCTCACCACCCACCTACGAGACAGGGTACACTGAAGCTTTCTTT.

The chain uses TRBV6-6 and TRBJ2-7; D perhaps matches TRBD2 (6 bases). Germline V gene data show CDR1 as MNHNY and CDR2 as SVGAGI (reference sequence). CDR3 size: 12 residues. The V and J ends lost 9 bases and 7 bases respectively, with 16 bases between them. The CDR3 DNA is TGTGCCAGTAAGGACTGGAGCGGGGAGCAGTACTTC. Translating gives CASKDWSGEQYF.

This clone was found a few times. The chain employs TRBV5-1 and TRBJ2-7; D is uncertain. The germline CDR1 and CDR2 sequences are SGHRS and YFSETQ. There are 14 residues in the CDR3. V lost 5 bases to trimming and J lost 2 bases, with 14 bases between them. The CDR3 DNA reads TGCGCCAGCAGACTTCAAGCGCACCCCTACGAGCAGTACTTC. This codes for CASRLQAHPYEQYF.

This clone was counted between two and nine times. The chain joins TRBV5-1 to TRBJ2-3; TRBD2 might be the D (7 bases). Trimming pared 0 bases from V and 5 bases from J, leaving 13 bases between. This CDR3 is 15 amino acids long. Germline V gene sequence: CDR1 SGHRS, CDR2 YFSETQ. The CDR3 is CASSLGGGREDTQYF. The DNA of the CDR3 is TGCGCCAGCAGCTTGGGGGGGGGCCGGGAAGATACGCAGTATTTT.